This entry lists 20 T cell receptor beta chains sequenced from one sample in a study of memory B cells and T cells in multiple sclerosis. Sequencing used immunoSEQ multiplex PCR; TCRdb keeps in-frame clones, though not all of them. This sample carries roughly 14,000 clones, 69% of them seen once, and the ten largest clones take about 2.5%. Sequencing input: memory (CD45RO+) CD4+ T cells from blood. These receptors all come from a human donor with multiple sclerosis.

V usage is TRBV28 and J usage is TRBJ2-5; D is possibly TRBD1 (5 bases). Per germline, CDR1 MDHEN and CDR2 SYDVKM. The V gene lost 4 bases and the J gene lost 2 bases, with 8 bases spanning the gap. The CDR3 sequence is 13 residues long. DNA of the CDR3: TGTGCCAGCAGTTGGGGCAGACAAGAGACCCAGTACTTC. Translated, it gives CASSWGRQETQYF.

The V gene is TRBV2, the J gene TRBJ1-2, with TRBD1 matching over 8 bases. The CDR3 covers 13 residues. The V and J ends lost 7 bases and 3 bases, in that order; junction bases with no gene match: 4. Germline V gene data show CDR1 as SNHLY and CDR2 as FYNNEI. CDR3 protein: CASTTDRDYGYTF. The CDR3 nucleotides are TGTGCCAGCACCACGGACAGGGACTATGGCTACACCTTC.

The chain combines TRBV7-8 with TRBJ1-2; 8 positions agree with TRBD1. The CDR3 runs 15 residues. Trimming took 5 bases from V and 5 from J; bases not matched to a gene: 10. Germline V gene sequence: CDR1 SGHVS, CDR2 FQNEAQ. The chain's CDR3 is CASSTQSGTGYGYTF. DNA of the CDR3: TGTGCCAGCAGCACACAGTCCGGGACAGGATATGGCTACACCTTC.

The chain combines TRBV5-6 with TRBJ2-5, with 8 nucleotides matching TRBD2. This CDR3 contains 18 residues. Germline CDR1 reads SGHDT; CDR2 reads YYEEEE. The V gene end was trimmed by 4 bases and the J gene end by 2 bases; junction bases not matched to a gene: 16. CDR3 protein: CASSLLGEAGGLQETQYF. As DNA, the CDR3 is TGTGCCAGCAGCCTACTTGGGGAGGCGGGGGGATTACAAGAGACCCAGTACTTC.

The chain recombines TRBV5-1 with TRBJ1-1; 10 positions agree with TRBD1. Germline trimming cut 4 bases from V and 4 bases from J; bases unmatched to any gene: 13. CDR3 size: 17 residues. Germline values: CDR1 SGHRS, CDR2 YFSETQ. The CDR3 DNA reads TGCGCCAGCAGCCCGAGTCGGACAGGGGGTAGGGGCACTGAAGCTTTCTTT. This sequence encodes CASSPSRTGGRGTEAFF. Combining the CDR3 with reference TRBV5-1 and TRBJ1-1 gives the whole variable domain KAGVTQTPRYLIKTRGQQVTLSCSPISGHRSVSWYQQTPGQGLQFLFEYFSETQRNKGNFPGRFSGRQFSNSRSEMNVSTLELGDSALYLCASSPSRTGGRGTEAFFGQGTRLTVV.

The rearrangement links TRBV5-1 to TRBJ2-1; D is unresolved. The CDR3 contains 14 residues. Germline-derived CDR1 and CDR2 are SGHRS and YFSETQ. The V and J ends lost 6 bases and 1 base respectively, with 11 bases between them. CDR3 in amino acids: CASTVLPSYNEQFF. The CDR3 nucleotides are TGCGCCAGCACCGTACTACCATCCTACAATGAGCAGTTCTTC.

V gene TRBV6-5 combines with J gene TRBJ2-3; D remains ambiguous. Germline lookup yields CDR1 MNHEY and CDR2 SVGAGI. The CDR3 covers 14 residues. V lost 0 bases, J lost 6 bases, and 10 bases lay in between. The CDR3 is CASSYSPGQDTQYF. CDR3 nucleotide sequence: TGTGCCAGCAGTTACTCTCCAGGTCAGGATACGCAGTATTTT.

The chain couples TRBV5-1 to TRBJ2-1; 7 nucleotides align to TRBD2. The CDR3 is 14 residues long. Germline CDR1 SGHRS, CDR2 YFSETQ. V shed 6 bases and J 2 bases; nucleotides not matched to a gene: 5. The CDR3, as DNA: TGCGCCAGCACCCATCTAGCGGCCTACAATGAGCAGTTCTTC. Its protein is CASTHLAAYNEQFF.

The chain is built from TRBV19 and TRBJ1-5, with unresolved D. CDR3 length: 14 residues. Deletions cut 2 bases from V and 3 bases from J, with 8 bases between. Germline assignment: CDR1 LNHDA and CDR2 SQIVND (reference sequence). The CDR3 DNA reads TGTGCCAGTAGTATATCAGTTAACAATCAGCCCCAGCATTTT. It encodes CASSISVNNQPQHF. The whole variable domain, filled in from reference TRBV19 and TRBJ1-5, reads DGGITQSPKYLFRKEGQNVTLSCEQNLNHDAMYWYRQDPGQGLRLIYYSQIVNDFQKGDIAEGYSVSREKKESFPLTVTSAQKNPTAFYLCASSISVNNQPQHFGDGTRLSIL.

This clone was seen only once. The chain has TRBV5-6 and TRBJ1-1; the D is unclear. The CDR3 is 15 amino acids. Looked up from germline, CDR1 is SGHDT and CDR2 is YYEEEE. Trimming removed 4 bases from V and 1 base from J, with 14 bases in between. The CDR3 DNA follows: TGTGCCAGCAGCGGTGGACTGAGCCAGAACACTGAAGCTTTCTTT. Protein sequence: CASSGGLSQNTEAFF.

The rearrangement joins TRBV7-2 to TRBJ2-1, with D possibly being TRBD2 (6 bases). CDR3 length: 14 residues. Trimming removed 5 bases at V and 8 bases at J, with 16 bases between. Germline V lookup: CDR1 SGHTA, CDR2 FQGNSA. The chain's CDR3 is CASSPRLVWDEQFF. For the CDR3, the DNA is TGTGCCAGCAGCCCCCGACTAGTCTGGGATGAGCAGTTCTTC.

V and J are TRBV2 and TRBJ2-1; 15 nucleotides match TRBD2. Germline V CDR1 and CDR2: SNHLY, FYNNEI. The CDR3 has 17 residues. J lost 10 bases, V lost 5 bases, and 12 bases had no gene match. CDR3 nucleotides: TGTGCCAGCAGTCGGGAGGCTCCGGGACTAGCGGGGGGAGAGCAGTTCTTC. As protein: CASSREAPGLAGGEQFF.

The chain has TRBV27 and TRBJ1-4; 7 bases are shared with TRBD1. Trimming removed 3 bases from V and 2 bases from J; junction bases left unmatched: 9. The CDR3 is 17 amino acids. Germline lookup yields CDR1 MNHEY and CDR2 SMNVEV (reference sequence). The chain's CDR3 is CASSFTGTDLTNEKLFF. The CDR3 region has the DNA TGTGCCAGCAGTTTTACCGGGACAGATTTGACTAATGAAAAACTGTTTTTT.

This clone was counted between two and nine times. CDR3 sequence reads: CASSSGLAGGYEQYF. CDR3 in DNA: TGCGCCAGCAGCTCGGGACTAGCGGGAGGTTACGAGCAGTACTTC. This chain joins TRBV5-1 and TRBJ2-7, with 15 bases fitting TRBD2. Looked up from germline, CDR1 is SGHRS and CDR2 is YFSETQ. With 3 bases clipped from V and 4 bases from J, the junction kept 2 bases outside the gene matches. The length of the CDR3 is 15 residues.

This sequence joins TRBV5-4 and TRBJ1-2, with 8 bases identical to TRBD1. The CDR3 sequence is 15 residues long. Germline loops: CDR1 SGHNT, CDR2 YYREEE (reference sequence). The J segment lost 7 bases and the V segment lost 1 base, leaving 9 bases of the junction unmatched. In DNA form, the CDR3 reads TGTGCCAGCAGCTTGCAGGTCAGGGGGCAAGCTGGCTACACCTTC. Translated: CASSLQVRGQAGYTF.

The J gene is TRBJ1-2, the V gene TRBV9; the D gene is possibly TRBD1 (6 bases). Germline V lookup: CDR1 SGDLS, CDR2 YYNGEE. There are 14 residues in the CDR3. The V end was cut by 0 bases, the J end by 10 bases, with 16 bases between. The CDR3 nucleotides are TGTGCCAGCAGCGTAGGGGTGCTGGACAGTCCCTACACCTTC. Translating it yields CASSVGVLDSPYTF.

Here the CDR3 DNA reads TGTGCCAGCAGCTTAGTGCAGGGTACGAACACTGAAGCTTTCTTT. The encoded protein is CASSLVQGTNTEAFF. The rearrangement joins TRBV7-6 to TRBJ1-1, with D possibly TRBD1 on 5 matching bases. There are 15 residues in the CDR3. V shed 1 base and J shed 1 base, with 10 bases lying between them. Germline CDR1 reads SGHVS; CDR2 reads FNYEAQ.

About this clone itself: Other DNA sequences of this sample code for an identical CDR3. This chain links TRBV5-5 with TRBJ1-1; 9 positions agree with TRBD1. The ends lost 4 bases at V and 4 bases at J; junction bases unmatched: 5. The CDR3 is 14 amino acids. CDR1 and CDR2 (germline): SGHKS, YYEKEE (reference sequence). The CDR3 region has the DNA TGTGCCAGCAGCCGTGGACAGGGGCTCACTGAAGCTTTCTTT. Its translation is CASSRGQGLTEAFF.

This clone has just one count. The J gene is TRBJ1-2, the V gene TRBV6-5, with D perhaps TRBD1 (6 bases). The CDR3 loop spans 14 amino acids. The germline V and J ends were trimmed by 0 bases and 8 bases, with 13 bases remaining between them. Germline CDR1 and CDR2: MNHEY and SVGAGI. The CDR3 loop is CASSYSGGRGGYTF. CDR3 DNA: TGTGCCAGCAGTTACTCGGGGGGGCGAGGGGGCTACACCTTC.

The V call is TRBV19, the J call TRBJ2-6; tentative D call: TRBD1 (5 bases). The germline V and J ends were trimmed by 3 bases and 3 bases, with 12 bases remaining between them. The CDR3 runs 16 residues. Germline V lookup: CDR1 LNHDA, CDR2 SQIVND (reference sequence). CDR3: CASSMSRVFGANVLTF. In nucleotides, the CDR3 is TGTGCCAGTAGTATGTCCAGGGTCTTTGGGGCCAACGTCCTGACTTTC.